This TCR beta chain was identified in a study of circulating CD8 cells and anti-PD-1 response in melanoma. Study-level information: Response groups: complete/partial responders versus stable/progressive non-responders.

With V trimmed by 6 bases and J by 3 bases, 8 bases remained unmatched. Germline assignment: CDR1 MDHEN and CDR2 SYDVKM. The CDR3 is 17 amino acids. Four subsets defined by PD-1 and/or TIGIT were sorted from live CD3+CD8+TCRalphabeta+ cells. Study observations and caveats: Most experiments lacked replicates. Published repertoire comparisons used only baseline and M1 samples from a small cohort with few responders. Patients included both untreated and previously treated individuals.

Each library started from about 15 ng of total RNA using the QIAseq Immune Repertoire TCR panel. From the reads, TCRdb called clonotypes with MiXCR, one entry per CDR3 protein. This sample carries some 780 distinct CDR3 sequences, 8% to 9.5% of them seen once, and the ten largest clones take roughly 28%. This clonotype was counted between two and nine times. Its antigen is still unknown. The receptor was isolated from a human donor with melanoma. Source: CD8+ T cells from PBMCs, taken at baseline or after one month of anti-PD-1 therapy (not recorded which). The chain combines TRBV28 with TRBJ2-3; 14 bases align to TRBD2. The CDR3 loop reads CASRSGLAGEGTDTQYF. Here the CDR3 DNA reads TGTGCCAGCAGGTCGGGACTAGCGGGAGAGGGGACAGATACGCAGTATTTT.